This is a list of T cell receptor beta chains from one sample in a study of blood T cell repertoires in COVID-19. Data came from immunoSEQ multiplex PCR; TCRdb stores just in-frame clones and leaves some out. The profile shows some 300,000 clones, about 87% of them singletons. The source material was peripheral blood. These receptors all stem from a woman between 50 and 59 years old with COVID-19, enrolled during active disease. Both conserved end residues are trimmed from each CDR3. A row's size may be missing; if present it is once, few, many or a size class.

j_gene,v_gene,abundance,CDR3aa
TRBJ1-4,TRBV3-1/TRBV3-2,-,ASSQTTGNAKLF
TRBJ2-3,TRBV5-4,-,ASSVGDSDTQY
TRBJ1-4,TRBV5-1,few,ASSPQGSGANEKLF
TRBJ1-1,TRBV27,-,ASSFDDTATEAF
TRBJ1-4,TRBV9,once,ASSARTGGDEKLF
TRBJ1-5,TRBV2,-,ASSEGTGGPRGSNQPQH
TRBJ1-1,TRBV29-1,-,SVAKNTEAF
TRBJ1-2,TRBV4-1,once,ASSQGGPDSEGYT
TRBJ2-4,TRBV7-9,-,ASSTGPGVDRNIQY
TRBJ1-2,TRBV29-1,-,STEGYGYT
TRBJ1-2,TRBV20-1,-,SASGEAAYGYT
TRBJ1-1,TRBV5-4,-,ASSPHGGTGIFTEAF